Below are 18 T cell receptor beta chains sequenced from a single sample in a study of OX40 agonist ivuxolimab in advanced cancers. Assay used: immunoSEQ multiplex PCR; TCRdb lists only in-frame clones, some missing. The sample contains around 56,000 clones, around four fifths of which appear only once. The starting material was CD4+ or CD8+ T cells sorted from blood, obtained in a trial of the OX40 agonist ivuxolimab. The source is an adult with an advanced solid tumor such as melanoma, head and neck, liver or kidney cancer.

The V call is TRBV5-4, the J call TRBJ2-5, with a weak D call TRBD2 (5 bases). Looked up from germline, CDR1 is SGHNT and CDR2 is YYREEE (reference sequence). Trimming cost V 3 bases and J 1 base, with 19 bases left between them. The CDR3 is 17 residues long. CDR3 residues: CASSSEGRGFRQETQYF. The CDR3 DNA follows: TGTGCCAGCAGCTCGGAAGGAAGAGGGTTTCGCCAAGAGACCCAGTACTTC.

Relative to its sample, this clone is medium-sized. The chain joins TRBV19 to TRBJ1-2; unclear D gene. The V end was cut by 7 bases, the J end by 8 bases, with 23 bases between. This CDR3 region has 15 residues. Germline CDR1 LNHDA, CDR2 SQIVND (reference sequence). Written as DNA, the CDR3 is TGTGCCAGTACCCCCCAGACCTGGGGAGGAGCAGGCTACACCTTC. As protein: CASTPQTWGGAGYTF.

CDR3 nucleotides: TGTGCCAGCAGCGCCCTAGGGGGGACAGAAGAGACCCAGTACTTC. It is translated as CASSALGGTEETQYF. This rearrangement joins TRBV5-4 to TRBJ2-5; TRBD1 might be the D (7 bases). Germline V gene sequence: CDR1 SGHNT, CDR2 YYREEE (reference sequence). The CDR3 loop spans 15 amino acids. Deletions cut 4 bases from V and 3 bases from J, with 16 bases between.

The CDR3 bases are TGTGCCTGGAGTACGAAGCGGGAAGGGCTGGAGACCCAGTACTTC. It yields the protein CAWSTKREGLETQYF. V is TRBV30 and J is TRBJ2-5, with 7 bases matching TRBD2. CDR1 is GTSNPN, CDR2 SVGIG, per germline (reference sequence). CDR3 size: 15 residues. Germline trimming cut 2 bases from V and 5 bases from J; bases unmatched to any gene: 11.

This chain joins TRBV7-6 and TRBJ2-1; 7 nucleotides align to TRBD1. The CDR3 length is 15 residues. V lost 3 bases and J lost 6; bases outside the gene matches: 8. The germline CDR1 and CDR2 sequences are SGHVS and FNYEAQ. DNA for the CDR3: TGTGCCAGCAGCTTTAACAGGGGCCTTGGCAATGAGCAGTTCTTC. It encodes CASSFNRGLGNEQFF.

The gene calls are TRBV27 and TRBJ2-7; TRBD2 might be the D (6 bases). The CDR3 is made up of 13 amino acids. V shed 3 bases and J shed 2 bases, with 8 bases lying between them. Germline V gives CDR1 MNHEY, CDR2 SMNVEV (reference sequence). DNA of the CDR3: TGTGCCAGCAGTTTTCGCGGGGCCTACGAGCAGTACTTC. Protein product: CASSFRGAYEQYF.

This clone was detected once. The genes are TRBV5-1 and TRBJ2-6, with D possibly being TRBD2 (5 bases). The length of the CDR3 is 15 residues. CDR1 is SGHRS and CDR2 is YFSETQ in the germline V gene. Trimming stripped 4 bases from V and 4 bases from J, with 12 bases between. DNA for the CDR3: TGCGCCAGCAGCCGCGAGGGCCTGGGGGCCAACGTCCTGACTTTC. Amino acid sequence: CASSREGLGANVLTF.

This sequence joins TRBV7-9 and TRBJ1-4; D gene uncertain. This CDR3 comprises 14 residues. Germline V gene data show CDR1 as SEHNR and CDR2 as FQNEAQ (reference sequence). V lost 4 bases and J lost 4, with 10 bases in between. The CDR3 reads CASSSDRGNEKLFF. Here the CDR3 DNA reads TGTGCCAGCAGCTCGGACCGGGGTAATGAAAAACTGTTTTTT.

This clone was observed once. The V call is TRBV28, the J call TRBJ1-3, with D possibly being TRBD1 (5 bases). CDR1 and CDR2 from the germline V gene are MDHEN and SYDVKM. This CDR3 region has 16 residues. V dropped 5 bases and J dropped 7 bases, with 21 bases sitting between them. DNA of the CDR3: TGTGCCAGCAGTCTGGGGGACTGGGACCTGGGGAACACCATATATTTT. This sequence encodes CASSLGDWDLGNTIYF.

The gene calls are TRBV29-1 and TRBJ1-1; a weak D match, TRBD1 (6 bases). Trimming took off 6 bases at V and 5 bases at J, with 16 bases between the two ends. CDR1 SQVTM and CDR2 ANQGSEA come from the germline V gene. The CDR3 totals 13 residues. Here the CDR3 reads CSVRRGAGTEAFF. CDR3 sequence (DNA): TGCAGCGTCAGACGGGGGGCAGGGACTGAAGCTTTCTTT. Combining the CDR3 with reference TRBV29-1 and TRBJ1-1 gives the whole variable domain SAVISQKPSRDICQRGTSLTIQCQVDSQVTMMFWYRQQPGQSLTLIATANQGSEATYESGFVIDKFPISRPNLTFSTLTVSNMSPEDSSIYLCSVRRGAGTEAFFGQGTRLTVV.

This clone was detected only a few times. The rearrangement uses TRBV19 and TRBJ1-5; possible D gene TRBD1, 6 bases. Trimming shortened V by 6 bases and J by 1 base, and 16 bases separated the two germline ends. Germline CDR1 and CDR2: LNHDA and SQIVND (reference sequence). The CDR3 has 16 amino acids. Here the CDR3 reads CASSPGEFGSNQPQHF. As DNA, the CDR3 is TGTGCCAGTAGCCCAGGGGAGTTCGGAAGCAATCAGCCCCAGCATTTT.

This clone is a singleton in its sample. The gene calls are TRBV7-3 and TRBJ1-1; D is perhaps TRBD1 (6 bases). Looked up from germline, CDR1 is SGHTA and CDR2 is FQGTGA. Between the trimmed V and J ends, which lost 1 base and 1 base, there was a span of 10 bases. CDR3 size: 15 residues. CDR3 coding DNA: TGTGCCAGCAGCTTAAATACAGGGAAGAACACTGAAGCTTTCTTT. Amino acids: CASSLNTGKNTEAFF.

This chain uses TRBV2 with TRBJ2-7; D not resolved. CDR3 length: 14 amino acids. Germline CDR1 and CDR2: SNHLY and FYNNEI. Trimming removed 8 bases at V and 6 bases at J, with 20 bases between. CDR3 amino acids: CASSLRQTRTEQYF. Here the CDR3 DNA reads TGTGCCAGCTCCCTCCGGCAGACACGGACCGAGCAGTACTTC.

The CDR3 loop reads CASSQGVPGQLNEKLFF. The CDR3 DNA sequence: TGCGCCAGCAGCCAAGGAGTGCCGGGACAGCTTAATGAAAAACTGTTTTTT. The chain links TRBV4-1 to TRBJ1-4, with 7 bases lining up with TRBD1. Unmatched junction bases numbered 9, after V lost 1 base and J lost 4 bases. Germline V CDR1 and CDR2: MGHRA, YSYEKL. The CDR3 has 17 residues.

The chain couples TRBV18 to TRBJ2-1; a possible D gene is TRBD2 (6 bases). Germline V gives CDR1 KGHSH, CDR2 LQKENI. V lost 1 base, J lost 6 bases, and 13 bases lay in between. The CDR3 length is 15 residues. The DNA of the CDR3 is TGTGCCAGCTCACCACGCGGGATCGGCCTCAATGAGCAGTTCTTC. It specifies CASSPRGIGLNEQFF.

This chain links TRBV7-3 with TRBJ2-6; a possible D gene is TRBD1 (6 bases). V gave up 3 bases and J gave up 2 bases, with 8 bases separating them. CDR1 and CDR2 (germline): SGHTA, FQGTGA. The CDR3 runs 15 residues. This CDR3 reads CASSLRQAGANVLTF. The DNA for the CDR3 is TGTGCCAGCAGCTTGCGACAGGCTGGGGCCAACGTCCTGACTTTC.

The CDR3 coding sequence is TGTGCCAGCAGTTCCCCCTCCCAGCGAGCCTCCTACGAGCAGTACTTC. Encoded protein: CASSSPSQRASYEQYF. This sequence joins TRBV28 and TRBJ2-5; D not resolved. Gene TRBJ2-7 matches the end of the DNA better, so the J call may be wrong. There are 16 residues in the CDR3. Germline V gene sequence: CDR1 MDHEN, CDR2 SYDVKM.

V is TRBV19 and J is TRBJ2-3; a weak D match, TRBD2 (5 bases). This CDR3 spans 11 amino acids. The germline V and J ends were trimmed by 11 bases and 5 bases, with 11 bases remaining between them. Germline CDR1 is LNHDA and CDR2 is SQIVND (reference sequence). In DNA form, the CDR3 reads TGTGCCTGCCCCGCGGGAGATACGCAGTATTTT. Translating it yields CACPAGDTQYF.